These 3 T cell receptor beta chains originate from one sample sequenced in a study of CXCR3-negative and CXCR3-positive naive CD8 T cells. The study, taken as a whole, reports: Naive cells positive for CXCR3 carried more hydrophobic TRB CDR3s than CXCR3-negative ones.

Libraries were UMI-labeled 5' RACE TRB cDNA. TCRdb re-called the 5' RACE reads; every CDR3 protein appears as one record, without DNA. The sample holds over 150,000 distinct CDR3 sequences. For these TCRs, the target antigens are not known. The source material was naive CXCR3+ CD8+ T cells from blood. Subset noted: CD45RO-CCR7+CD27+CD95- naive CD8+ T cells expressing CXCR3 (TNR3+). These receptors originate from a human donor in good health. Some clones in this sample may be carry-over from other donors' samples.

The chain carries TRBV13 and TRBJ2-7; TCRdb's D gene call, TRBD1, goes unchecked for lack of DNA. Per germline, CDR1 PRHDT and CDR2 FYEKMQ (reference sequence). This CDR3 contains 15 residues. This CDR3 reads CASSRSATGAYEQYF. The full variable domain, completed using reference TRBV13 and TRBJ2-7, is AAGVIQSPRHLIKEKRETATLKCYPIPRHDTVYWYQQGPGQDPQFLISFYEKMQSDKGSIPDRFSAQQFSDYHSELNMSSLELGDSALYFCASSRSATGAYEQYFGPGTRLTVT.

The chain employs TRBV7-6 and TRBJ2-2; TCRdb outputs TRBD1, but without DNA this stays unchecked. CDR1 and CDR2 from the germline V gene are SGHVS and FNYEAQ. This CDR3 comprises 15 residues. The CDR3 sequence is CASSHPLTGSGELFF.

This chain joins TRBV29-1 and TRBJ2-7. The germline gives CDR1 SQVTM, CDR2 ANQGSEA. The CDR3 is 13 residues long. The CDR3: CSVKTGSAYEQYF.